This TCR beta chain appears in the sequencing data of a study of T cell repertoires in cytomegalovirus infection. Study-wide background: Recently described HLA-C-restricted plus well-studied HLA-B-restricted CMV epitopes were used. An indication of both CMV infection and matching HLA type came from public TCR beta signatures. Whole-study results and caveats: The cumulative frequency of public TCR beta families distinguished individuals who carried CMV together with the relevant HLA. In two of eight donors, the top clonotype was HLA-C-restricted CMV-specific.

Per the germline V gene, CDR1 is SGHTA and CDR2 is FQGNSA. This CDR3 has 16 residues. Trimming took off 1 base at V and 2 bases at J, with 12 bases between the two ends. TCRdb re-called the reads with MiXCR, one entry per CDR3 protein. The repertoire holds about 160,000 distinct CDR3 sequences, approximately 21% seen once, with roughly 25% in the top ten. Concerning this clonotype itself: What it recognizes is unknown.

The input for sequencing was CD8+ T cells from cultured PBMCs, taken from culture after CMV antigen stimulation. This chain joins TRBV7-2 and TRBJ1-5; D is undetermined. The receptor was isolated from a human donor in good health (CMV status not recorded). Some clones in this sample may be carry-over from other donors' samples. This chain's CDR3 is CASSLGSGGGNQPQHF. The CDR3 coding sequence is TGTGCCAGCAGCTTAGGAAGCGGCGGGGGCAATCAGCCCCAGCATTTT.